The rows below give T cell receptor beta chains drawn from one sample of a study of cytomegalovirus exposure and HLA in healthy donors. TCRdb's copy holds only in-frame clones and misses some; the assay was immunoSEQ multiplex PCR. The sample holds fewer than 250,000 clones, around 87% seen once. Sequencing was done on a sample of PBMCs. All receptors come from a woman aged 18 to 35 in good health and CMV-seronegative. Both conserved end residues are part of each CDR3. D genes are given only for firm matches. Clone size appears in some rows only: once, few, many, or a class for an expanded clone.

size,D,V,J,CDR3,DNA
-,TRBD2,TRBV12-5,TRBJ2-3,CASAVEGGSMSDTQYF,TGTGCTAGTGCCGTGGAGGGCGGGAGCATGTCAGATACGCAGTATTTT
-,TRBD1,TRBV11-3,TRBJ1-2,CASSLSYRGDSYGYTF,TGTGCCAGCAGCTTATCTTACAGGGGGGATTCCTATGGCTACACCTTC
-,-,TRBV30,TRBJ1-4,CAWSVGGGGGEKLFF,TGTGCCTGGAGTGTAGGGGGGGGAGGTGGTGAAAAACTGTTTTTT
few,-,TRBV10-1,TRBJ1-4,CASIREGREKLFF,TGCGCCAGCATTAGGGAGGGGCGCGAAAAACTGTTTTTT
-,TRBD1,TRBV7-9,TRBJ2-2,CASSFFRTGGNTGELFF,TGTGCCAGCAGCTTTTTCAGGACAGGGGGCAACACCGGGGAGCTGTTTTTT
-,TRBD2,TRBV2,TRBJ2-1,CASKREASPANEQFF,TGTGCCAGCAAGCGGGAAGCTAGCCCCGCGAATGAGCAGTTCTTC
-,TRBD2,TRBV27,TRBJ2-3,CASSPGLAGGEGTDTQYF,TGTGCCAGCAGCCCGGGACTAGCGGGGGGCGAGGGCACAGATACGCAGTATTTT
-,TRBD2,TRBV7-6,TRBJ2-1,CASSEETSGRGNEQFF,TGTGCCAGCAGTGAGGAGACTAGCGGGAGGGGTAATGAGCAGTTCTTC
-,-,TRBV21-1,TRBJ2-7,CASRNGGNYEQYF,TGTGCCAGTAGGAACGGCGGTAACTACGAGCAGTACTTC
-,TRBD1,TRBV4-3,TRBJ2-7,CASSQWTGMGEQYF,TGCGCCAGCAGCCAATGGACAGGGATGGGCGAGCAGTACTTC
-,-,TRBV5-6,TRBJ2-7,CASSFQGDFYEQYF,TGTGCCAGCAGCTTTCAGGGGGACTTTTACGAGCAGTACTTC
-,TRBD2,TRBV6-5,TRBJ2-2,CAAGSGGAGELFF,TGTGCTGCCGGGAGCGGGGGGGCCGGGGAGCTGTTTTTT
-,-,TRBV5-6,TRBJ1-1,CASSFPFMNTEAFF,TGTGCCAGCAGCTTTCCCTTTATGAACACTGAAGCTTTCTTT
once,-,TRBV30,TRBJ1-2,CAWSVGYGYTF,TGTGCCTGGAGTGTCGGTTATGGCTACACCTTC
-,-,TRBV6-6,TRBJ1-2,CASSYPTGTAYGYTF,TGTGCCAGCAGTTACCCTACAGGGACGGCCTATGGCTACACCTTC
-,-,TRBV2,TRBJ1-2,CASSEILRKGYTF,TGTGCCAGCAGTGAAATCCTACGCAAAGGCTACACCTTC
-,-,TRBV7-6,TRBJ2-7,CASSLVEGEQYF,TGTGCCAGCAGCTTAGTTGAGGGCGAGCAGTACTTC
once,TRBD1,TRBV4-1,TRBJ2-7,CASSPGTGSYEQYF,TGCGCCAGCAGCCCCGGGACAGGCTCCTACGAGCAGTACTTC
-,TRBD1,TRBV28,TRBJ1-4,CASSLGTDEKLFF,TGTGCCAGCAGTTTAGGGACAGATGAAAAACTGTTTTTT
-,TRBD1,TRBV7-9,TRBJ1-1,CASSIQGATEAFF,TGTGCCAGCAGCATCCAGGGGGCCACTGAAGCTTTCTTT
-,-,TRBV9,TRBJ1-3,CASSPSGSSSGNTIYF,TGTGCCAGCAGCCCCAGTGGATCTAGCTCTGGAAACACCATATATTTT
-,-,TRBV4-1,TRBJ2-7,CASSLTPQVAYEQYF,TGCGCCAGCAGCCTAACTCCACAGGTAGCCTACGAGCAGTACTTC
-,-,TRBV6-1,TRBJ2-7,CASRALQARGYEQYF,TGTGCCAGCAGGGCCCTCCAGGCAAGGGGCTACGAGCAGTACTTC
-,TRBD2,TRBV14,TRBJ2-7,CASSQELAGTYEQYF,TGTGCCAGCAGCCAAGAACTAGCGGGTACCTACGAGCAGTACTTC
once,-,TRBV19,TRBJ2-2,CASSISEPNTGELFF,TGTGCCAGTAGTATATCAGAACCGAACACCGGGGAGCTGTTTTTT
-,-,TRBV12-5,TRBJ2-3,CASGLLGPDTQYF,TGTGCTAGTGGTTTGTTGGGGCCAGATACGCAGTATTTT
-,-,TRBV6-6,TRBJ2-2,CASSRLVTGELFF,TGTGCCAGCAGTCGCCTAGTAACCGGGGAGCTGTTTTTT
-,-,TRBV30,TRBJ2-6,CAWSRGSSGANVLTF,TGTGCCTGGAGCCGGGGGAGCTCTGGGGCCAACGTCCTGACTTTC
-,-,TRBV5-1,TRBJ1-5,CASSLGQSNQPQHF,TGCGCCAGCAGCTTGGGCCAGTCAAATCAGCCCCAGCATTTT
-,TRBD2,TRBV19,TRBJ2-4,CASSAGTSGPGDIQYF,TGTGCCAGTAGTGCGGGGACTAGCGGCCCGGGAGACATTCAGTACTTC
-,-,TRBV7-2,TRBJ1-3,CASSSTFPVTYSGNTIYF,TGTGCCAGCAGCTCCACCTTCCCCGTTACCTACTCTGGAAACACCATATATTTT
-,TRBD2,TRBV27,TRBJ2-5,CVSSLLLAGGMYQETQYF,TGTGTCAGCAGTTTATTACTAGCGGGAGGGATGTACCAAGAGACCCAGTACTTC
once,TRBD1,TRBV30,TRBJ1-4,CAWKGQGEKLFF,TGTGCCTGGAAGGGACAGGGGGAAAAACTGTTTTTT
-,TRBD2,TRBV19,TRBJ2-7,CASSIGGGYEQYF,TGTGCCAGTAGTATCGGCGGGGGCTACGAGCAGTACTTC
-,-,TRBV7-9,TRBJ2-7,CSSSPRPGQPYEQYF,TGTTCCAGCAGCCCCCGGCCGGGACAACCTTACGAGCAGTACTTC
-,-,TRBV5-1,TRBJ1-1,CASSFKQPNTEAFF,TGCGCCAGCAGCTTCAAACAGCCTAACACTGAAGCTTTCTTT
-,-,TRBV5-1,TRBJ2-2,CASSLARGLTGELFF,TGCGCCAGCAGCTTGGCACGGGGATTAACCGGGGAGCTGTTTTTT
-,-,TRBV6-5,TRBJ2-1,CASSYSWSSYNEQFF,TGTGCCAGCAGTTACTCTTGGAGCTCCTACAATGAGCAGTTCTTC
-,-,TRBV2,TRBJ2-5,CASRELQETQYF,TGTGCCAGCAGGGAGCTCCAGGAGACCCAGTACTTC
few,-,TRBV4-3,TRBJ1-1,CASSQVSNTEAFF,TGCGCCAGCAGCCAAGTCTCGAACACTGAAGCTTTCTTT
once,TRBD1,TRBV7-2,TRBJ1-2,CASSLGQGARGYTF,TGTGCCAGCAGCCTGGGACAGGGGGCGCGAGGCTACACCTTC
-,TRBD1,TRBV2,TRBJ2-1,CASNKWGDRVGNEQFF,TGTGCCAGCAACAAATGGGGGGACAGGGTGGGTAATGAGCAGTTCTTC
-,TRBD2,TRBV2,TRBJ2-5,CASSERGSIQETQYF,TGTGCCAGCAGTGAGCGGGGGAGCATCCAAGAGACCCAGTACTTC
-,TRBD1,TRBV28,TRBJ1-5,CASSYRGPYQPQHF,TGTGCCAGCAGTTACAGGGGGCCGTATCAGCCCCAGCATTTT
-,-,TRBV7-2,TRBJ1-1,CASTTAMNTEAFF,TGTGCCAGCACCACTGCCATGAACACTGAAGCTTTCTTT
-,TRBD2,TRBV19,TRBJ2-5,CASSMAGRGRGETQYF,TGTGCCAGTAGTATGGCGGGTCGGGGGAGGGGAGAGACCCAGTACTTC
-,TRBD2,TRBV10-3,TRBJ2-1,CAISGGSRNNEQFF,TGTGCCATCAGCGGGGGGTCTCGAAACAATGAGCAGTTCTTC
-,TRBD1,TRBV4-1,TRBJ2-1,CASSQVQGSHEQFF,TGCGCCAGCAGCCAAGTACAGGGGTCCCATGAGCAGTTCTTC
-,-,TRBV19,TRBJ1-2,CASSTDGYGYTF,TGTGCCAGTAGTACAGACGGCTATGGCTACACCTTC
-,TRBD1,TRBV28,TRBJ2-1,CASSLGTGRQFF,TGTGCCAGCAGTTTGGGGACAGGGCGGCAGTTCTTC
-,TRBD1,TRBV30,TRBJ1-1,CAWSRQGGFGEAFF,TGTGCCTGGAGCCGACAGGGGGGGTTTGGTGAAGCTTTCTTT
-,-,TRBV2,TRBJ2-7,CASKEDLISYEQYF,TGTGCCAGCAAGGAGGATTTGATCTCCTACGAGCAGTACTTC
-,-,TRBV28,TRBJ1-2,CASRLPNYGYTF,TGTGCCAGCAGACTTCCTAACTATGGCTACACCTTC
-,-,TRBV6-5,TRBJ1-1,CASGGGSEAFF,TGTGCCAGCGGGGGGGGTTCTGAAGCTTTCTTT
-,TRBD1,TRBV27,TRBJ2-7,CASSRTGPYEQYF,TGTGCCAGCAGTAGGACAGGACCCTACGAGCAGTACTTC